This entry lists 9 T cell receptor beta chains sequenced from one sample in a study of cytomegalovirus exposure and HLA in healthy donors. Amplification used 60 Vbeta primers and 13 Jbeta primers. TCRdb's copy holds only in-frame clones and misses some; the assay was immunoSEQ multiplex PCR. The profile covers some 270,000 clones, with around 90% appearing a single time and roughly 1.6% taken by the ten largest. The sequenced sample was PBMCs. These receptors all stem from a girl aged 2-10 years in good health and CMV-seronegative.

V and J are TRBV5-1 and TRBJ2-5, with 7 bases aligning to TRBD2. Looked up from germline, CDR1 is SGHRS and CDR2 is YFSETQ. V dropped 2 bases and J dropped 4; count of bases not matched to a gene: 8. CDR3 length: 15 amino acids. The CDR3, as DNA: TGCGCCAGCAGCTTAACTTTGTTAGCGGGAGAGACCCAGTACTTC. As protein: CASSLTLLAGETQYF.

The V gene is TRBV10-1, the J gene TRBJ1-6; D not certain. CDR1 is WNHNN and CDR2 is SYGVQD in the germline V gene (reference sequence). CDR3 size: 13 residues. V dropped 5 bases and J dropped 3 bases, with 5 bases sitting between them. CDR3 in DNA: TGCGCCAGCAGTCGGGACTATAATTCACCCCTCCACTTT. It translates to CASSRDYNSPLHF.

The chain recombines TRBV28 with TRBJ2-3, with TRBD1 matching 7 bases. The CDR3 sequence is 13 residues long. Germline loops: CDR1 MDHEN, CDR2 SYDVKM. Trimming at V came to 8 bases and at J to 1 base, leaving 3 bases not matched to a gene. The CDR3: CASEGGGTDTQYF. DNA for the CDR3: TGTGCCAGCGAAGGGGGCGGCACAGATACGCAGTATTTT.

This rearrangement joins TRBV27 to TRBJ1-2; 9 bases align to TRBD1. The CDR3 totals 15 residues. Germline CDR1 reads MNHEY; CDR2 reads SMNVEV (reference sequence). V was pared by 2 bases and J by 6 bases, with 7 bases of the junction left unmatched. The CDR3 DNA reads as TGTGCCAGCAGTTTAGAGGGGACAGGGAATCATGGCTACACCTTC. This codes for CASSLEGTGNHGYTF.

The chain carries TRBV9 and TRBJ2-1; a weak D match, TRBD2 (6 bases). CDR1 SGDLS and CDR2 YYNGEE come from the germline V gene. There are 16 residues in the CDR3. The germline V and J ends were trimmed by 2 bases and 1 base, with 13 bases remaining between them. The CDR3 is CASSVGLALSYNEQFF. CDR3 bases: TGTGCCAGCAGCGTGGGGCTAGCGCTGTCCTACAATGAGCAGTTCTTC.

V and J are TRBV20-1 and TRBJ1-3, with 7 bases lining up with TRBD1. The CDR3 contains 11 residues. Per the germline V gene, CDR1 is DFQATT and CDR2 is SNEGSKA (reference sequence). Trimming cost V 4 bases and J 7 bases; bases outside gene matches: 1. The DNA for the CDR3 is TGCAGTGCTAACAGGGGTAACACCATATATTTT. Its protein product is CSANRGNTIYF.

This chain connects TRBV18 to TRBJ2-2; D is unclear. The V gene lost 1 base and the J gene lost 7 bases, with 10 bases spanning the gap. In germline, CDR1 is KGHSH, CDR2 LQKENI. This CDR3 has 14 amino acids. CDR3 DNA sequence: TGTGCCAGCTCACCACGCAGTGGTATCGGGGAGCTGTTTTTT. Amino acids: CASSPRSGIGELFF. The full variable domain, its missing parts supplied by reference TRBV18 and TRBJ2-2, is NAGVMQNPRHLVRRRGQEARLRCSPMKGHSHVYWYRQLPEEGLKFMVYLQKENIIDESGMPKERFSAEFPKEGPSILRIQQVVRGDSAAYFCASSPRSGIGELFFGEGSRLTVL.

The V call is TRBV7-9, the J call TRBJ2-3, with 11 bases fitting TRBD2. The CDR3 length is 14 residues. The V gene end was trimmed by 3 bases and the J gene end by 4 bases; junction bases not matched to a gene: 0. Germline CDR1 is SEHNR and CDR2 is FQNEAQ (reference sequence). CDR3 in DNA: TGTGCCAGCAGCTTTAGCGGGAGGGCAGATACGCAGTATTTT. Its protein is CASSFSGRADTQYF.

The chain uses TRBV7-9 and TRBJ2-5; D not certain. The J call may be mistaken, given a closer DNA end match to TRBJ2-7. CDR1 is SEHNR, CDR2 FQNEAQ, per germline (reference sequence). The CDR3 is made up of 11 amino acids. The CDR3 protein is CASSYTYEQYF. The DNA for the CDR3 is TGTGCCAGCAGCTATACCTACGAGCAGTACTTC.